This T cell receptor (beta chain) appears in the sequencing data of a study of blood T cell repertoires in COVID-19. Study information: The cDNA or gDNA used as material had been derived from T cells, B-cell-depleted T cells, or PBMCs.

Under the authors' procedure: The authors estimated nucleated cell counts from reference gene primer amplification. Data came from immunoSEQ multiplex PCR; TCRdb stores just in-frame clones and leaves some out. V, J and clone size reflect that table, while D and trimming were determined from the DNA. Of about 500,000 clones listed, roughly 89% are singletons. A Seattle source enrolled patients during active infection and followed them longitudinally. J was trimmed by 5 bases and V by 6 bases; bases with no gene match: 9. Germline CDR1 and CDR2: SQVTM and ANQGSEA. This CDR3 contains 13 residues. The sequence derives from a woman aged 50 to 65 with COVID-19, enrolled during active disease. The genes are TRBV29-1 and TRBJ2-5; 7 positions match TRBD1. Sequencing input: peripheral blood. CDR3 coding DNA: TGCAGCGTCGATAAAGGGGGCGGGGAGACCCAGTACTTC. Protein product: CSVDKGGGETQYF.